This T cell receptor (beta chain) was captured by sequencing in a study of CD8+ T cells in alopecia areata (dated by TCRdb to 2017 to 2018). About the study as a whole: The treated patients, all with moderate-to-severe alopecia areata, were enrolled in an open-label pilot trial of oral tofacitinib given at 5 to 10 mg twice daily. Tofacitinib was given for 6 to 18 months, followed by 6 months of follow-up off drug to assess delayed response and recurrence. High-throughput TCRbeta sequencing was used to examine T cell clonal expansion in alopecia areata in both the C3H/HeJ mouse model and human patients. Human TCRbeta sequencing covered scalp tissue and sorted CD4+ and CD8+ peripheral blood T cells from patchy and totalis/universalis alopecia areata patients and healthy controls. Biopsies were taken from tofacitinib-treated patients at baseline and at 4 and 24 weeks of treatment, and a later scalp biopsy was taken in several of the tofacitinib-treated patients. Scalp clonality was compared among normal scalp (n=4), patchy alopecia areata scalp (n=8), and alopecia totalis/universalis scalp (n=8). RNA came from the PAXgene miRNA kit for fixed scalp, the miRNeasy kit for PBMCs, and the RNeasy kit for mouse skin. immunoSEQ multiplex PCR using 35 Vbeta forward primers and 13 Jbeta reverse primers was used to amplify TCRbeta CDR3 regions. Points the paper makes about the study in general: Unlike mouse skin, where gammadelta T cells dominate, normal human skin contains resident alphabeta T cells that get sequenced too, which complicates analysis of the scalp TCR repertoire. Lesional scalp, especially in alopecia totalis/universalis, showed higher clonality and more expanded CD8+ clones than normal scalp, suggesting antigenic drive. Shared TCR sequences between patients were less evident than in mice, which may be partly attributable to HLA diversity in the patient population.

The sample's time point label, decoded: baseline before oral tofacitinib. From alopecia areata patients, peripheral blood was collected along with lesional scalp punch biopsies. PBMCs were separated by density centrifugation and stained for CD3, CD4 and CD8, after which CD4+ and CD8+ T cells were sorted on a FACSAria. Points on this clone: Its specific antigen is unknown. Per-base quality was not reported, and no clone a single base away is much larger than it.

The CDR3 has 15 amino acids, counting the end cysteine and phenylalanine. The DNA shown is the 45-base CDR3, in frame from base 1. Trimming removed 3 bases from V and 5 bases from J, leaving 19 bases between the germline ends. CDR1 and CDR2 are drawn from the germline V gene (reference sequence): GTSNPN, SVGIG. The library was made by the immunoSEQ multiplex PCR assay. RNA was extracted from all samples and reverse transcribed into cDNA as template for TCR sequencing. SuperScript III was used for first-strand cDNA synthesis, primed with a 2:1 mix of oligo-dT and random hexamers. Amplification bias was assessed with a synthetic immune receptor repertoire, and residual bias was removed computationally. The study's processing was this. After raw reads were preprocessed to remove errors, the CDR3 was defined following IMGT conventions as running from the conserved cysteine to phenylalanine. To get clonality, Shannon entropy was normalized by log2 of the number of productive unique TCRs and the result was subtracted from 1. Whether scalp clones were CD4 or CD8 was inferred by matching scalp TCRbeta sequences against CD4 and CD8 repertoires sorted from blood. TCRdb took this table from immuneACCESS and kept in-frame rearrangements with V and J called. Such tables lack part of the clones; where checked against another copy, unresolved V genes explain under half of the gap, and the rest is unexplained. That table furnishes V, J and clone size, whereas the DNA furnished D and trimming. The sample has about 140,000 clones on record, approximately 50% of them singletons. The top ten constitute 0.95% to 1% of the sample.

The receptor comes from a human donor with alopecia areata. The source material was CD4+ T cells sorted from blood, sampled at week 0. The sequence is built from TRBV30 and TRBJ1-2; perhaps TRBD1 is the D gene, with 6 bases matching. The sequenced DNA is TGTGCCTGGAGCCGAAATCTGGACAGTTGGTATGGCTACACCTTC. Translation gives CAWSRNLDSWYGYTF.